What follows are 4 T cell receptor beta chains derived from one specimen sequenced in a study of early T cells in non-severe SARS-CoV-2 infection. In TCRdb, the 5' RACE reads were re-called with MiXCR into one record per CDR3 protein. This table holds approximately 84,000 distinct CDR3 sequences, under 15% found once. Sequences were obtained from whole blood. The receptors were sampled from an adult who was a healthcare worker with PCR-confirmed SARS-CoV-2 infection or an uninfected control (not recorded which).

CDR3 sequence: CASSIFPTQTNQPQHF. The CDR3 region has the DNA TGTGCCAGTAGTATTTTTCCGACACAAACCAATCAGCCCCAGCATTTT. The chain recombines TRBV19 with TRBJ1-5; D unclear. The germline gives CDR1 LNHDA, CDR2 SQIVND (reference sequence). V lost 3 bases, J lost 3 bases, and 15 bases lay in between. The CDR3 totals 16 residues.

Only a few counts were recorded for this clonotype. The V and J genes are TRBV5-4 and TRBJ2-7; either TRBD1 or TRBD2 may supply D (5 bases each). Germline-derived CDR1 and CDR2 are SGHNT and YYREEE (reference sequence). This CDR3 contains 11 residues. Deletions cut 4 bases from V and 5 bases from J, with 7 bases between. The CDR3 protein is CASSEGNEQYF. The CDR3 DNA sequence: TGTGCCAGCAGCGAGGGGAACGAGCAGTACTTC.

The chain recombines TRBV20-1 with TRBJ2-7; D assignment may be TRBD1 or TRBD2 (5 bases each). V gave up 6 bases and J gave up 5 bases, with 11 bases separating them. The germline V gene has CDR1 DFQATT and CDR2 SNEGSKA (reference sequence). This CDR3 spans 11 amino acids. CDR3 DNA: TGCAGTGCGAATCAGGGAGACGAGCAGTACTTC. Its translation is CSANQGDEQYF.

The chain uses TRBV27 and TRBJ2-7; TRBD1 agrees at 8 bases. With 2 bases clipped from V and 0 bases from J, the junction kept 6 bases outside the gene matches. Germline V gene lookup returns CDR1 MNHEY and CDR2 SMNVEV (reference sequence). The CDR3 extends over 16 amino acids. Here the CDR3 reads CASSLLGQGGSYEQYF. The CDR3 bases are TGTGCCAGCAGTTTACTCGGACAGGGCGGCTCCTACGAGCAGTACTTC.